The source of this T cell receptor beta chain is a study of blood T cell repertoires in COVID-19. Study-wide context: Nucleic acid was either cDNA or gDNA, and it came from T cells, B-cell-depleted T cells, or PBMCs.

Original data processing: Counts of nucleated cells, estimated from reference gene primer amplification, were obtained. The table came from immunoSEQ multiplex PCR; TCRdb's copy has only in-frame clones and leaves some out. The V and J calls and clone size are taken from that table; D and trimming were inferred from the DNA. The sample holds about 350,000 clones, less than 90% seen once. The age range of participants was 18 to 89 years, with residence in some 25 US areas. Cohorts were based on clinical histories the participants reported. This TCR was sampled from a woman aged 25-40 years who had recovered from COVID-19. Sequenced sample: PBMCs or T cells enriched from blood (not recorded which).

The CDR3 is CASSDRGLLPQHF. The CDR3 DNA reads as TGTGCCTCCTCGGACAGGGGCCTTTTGCCCCAGCATTTT. The V gene is TRBV10-3, the J gene TRBJ1-5; TRBD1 aligns across 9 bases. Germline V gene data show CDR1 as ENHRY and CDR2 as SYGVKD. V trimming: 11 bases; J trimming: 9 bases; junction bases outside the gene matches: 11. The CDR3 is 13 residues long.